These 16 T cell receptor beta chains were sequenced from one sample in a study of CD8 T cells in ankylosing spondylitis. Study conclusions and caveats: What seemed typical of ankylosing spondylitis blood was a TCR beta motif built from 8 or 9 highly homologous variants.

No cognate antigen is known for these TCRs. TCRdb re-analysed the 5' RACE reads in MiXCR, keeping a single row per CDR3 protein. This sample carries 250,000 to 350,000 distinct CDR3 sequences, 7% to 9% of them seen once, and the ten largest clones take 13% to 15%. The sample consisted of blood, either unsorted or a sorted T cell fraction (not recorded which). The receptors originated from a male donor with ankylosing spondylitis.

CDR3 loop: CSVDLGLAGATDTQYF. The CDR3 bases are TGCAGCGTTGACCTCGGACTAGCGGGGGCCACAGATACGCAGTATTTT. V is TRBV29-1 and J is TRBJ2-3, with 13 positions matching TRBD2. Germline V gives CDR1 SQVTM, CDR2 ANQGSEA. The CDR3 spans 16 residues. Germline trimming cut 3 bases from V and 2 bases from J; bases unmatched to any gene: 5.

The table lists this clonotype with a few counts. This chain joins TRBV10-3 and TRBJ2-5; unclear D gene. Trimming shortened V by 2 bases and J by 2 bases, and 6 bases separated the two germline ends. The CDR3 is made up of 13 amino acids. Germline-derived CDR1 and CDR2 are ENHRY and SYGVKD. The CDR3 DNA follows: TGTGCCATCAGTGAGGCAGGACAAGAGACCCAGTACTTC. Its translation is CAISEAGQETQYF.

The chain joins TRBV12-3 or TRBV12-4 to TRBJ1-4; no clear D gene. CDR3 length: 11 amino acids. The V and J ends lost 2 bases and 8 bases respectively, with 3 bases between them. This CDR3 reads CASSLLEKLFF. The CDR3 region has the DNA TGTGCCAGCAGTTTATTGGAAAAACTGTTTTTT.

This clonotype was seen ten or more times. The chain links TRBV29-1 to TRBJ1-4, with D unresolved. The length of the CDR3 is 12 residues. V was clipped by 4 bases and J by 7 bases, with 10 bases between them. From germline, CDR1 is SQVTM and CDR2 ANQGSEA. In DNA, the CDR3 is TGCAGCGTTGCGGGGTTTAGTGAAAAACTGTTTTTT. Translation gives CSVAGFSEKLFF. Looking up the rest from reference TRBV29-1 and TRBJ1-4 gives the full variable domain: SAVISQKPSRDICQRGTSLTIQCQVDSQVTMMFWYRQQPGQSLTLIATANQGSEATYESGFVIDKFPISRPNLTFSTLTVSNMSPEDSSIYLCSVAGFSEKLFFGSGTQLSVL.

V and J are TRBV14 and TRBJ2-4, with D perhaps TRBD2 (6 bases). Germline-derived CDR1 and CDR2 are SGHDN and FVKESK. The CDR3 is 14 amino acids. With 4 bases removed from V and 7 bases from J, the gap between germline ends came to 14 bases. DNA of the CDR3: TGTGCCAGCAGCCTCGGCGGGGCAGGGAACATTCAGTACTTC. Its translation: CASSLGGAGNIQYF.

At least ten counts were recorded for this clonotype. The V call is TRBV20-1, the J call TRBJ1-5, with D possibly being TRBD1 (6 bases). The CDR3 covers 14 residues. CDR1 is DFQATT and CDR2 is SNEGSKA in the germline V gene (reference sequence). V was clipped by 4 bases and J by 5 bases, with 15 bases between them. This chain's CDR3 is CSATRGRGDQPQHF. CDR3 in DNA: TGCAGTGCTACCCGAGGCAGGGGAGATCAGCCCCAGCATTTT.

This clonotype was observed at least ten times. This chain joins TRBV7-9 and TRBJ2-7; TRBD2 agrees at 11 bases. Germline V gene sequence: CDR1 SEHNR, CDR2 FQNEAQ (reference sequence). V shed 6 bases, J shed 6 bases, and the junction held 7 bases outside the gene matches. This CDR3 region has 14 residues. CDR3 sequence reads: CASSLSLAGGEQYF. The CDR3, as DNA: TGTGCCAGCAGTTTAAGTCTAGCGGGAGGCGAGCAGTACTTC.

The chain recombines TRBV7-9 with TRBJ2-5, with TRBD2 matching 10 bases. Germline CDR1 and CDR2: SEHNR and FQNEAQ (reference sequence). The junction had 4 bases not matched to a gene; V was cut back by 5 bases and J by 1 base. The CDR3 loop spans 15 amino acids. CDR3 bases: TGTGCCAGCAGCCCGGGACTAGCGCTCCAAGAGACCCAGTACTTC. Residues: CASSPGLALQETQYF. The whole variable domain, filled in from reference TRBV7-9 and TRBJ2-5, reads DTGVSQNPRHKITKRGQNVTFRCDPISEHNRLYWYRQTLGQGPEFLTYFQNEAQLEKSRLLSDRFSAERPKGSFSTLEIQRTEQGDSAMYLCASSPGLALQETQYFGPGTRLLVL.

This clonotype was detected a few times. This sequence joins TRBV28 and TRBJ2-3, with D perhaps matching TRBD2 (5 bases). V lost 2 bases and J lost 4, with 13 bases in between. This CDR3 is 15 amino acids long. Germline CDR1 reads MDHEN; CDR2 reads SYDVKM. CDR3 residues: CASSLRGLAADTQYF. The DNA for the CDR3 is TGTGCCAGCAGTTTACGGGGTTTGGCGGCAGATACGCAGTATTTT.

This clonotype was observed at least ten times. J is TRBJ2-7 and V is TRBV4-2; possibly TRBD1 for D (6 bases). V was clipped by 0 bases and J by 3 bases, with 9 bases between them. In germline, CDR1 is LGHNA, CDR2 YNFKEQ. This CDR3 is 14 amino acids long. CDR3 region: CASSQDQGYYEQYF. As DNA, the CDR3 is TGTGCCAGCAGCCAAGACCAGGGGTACTACGAGCAGTACTTC.

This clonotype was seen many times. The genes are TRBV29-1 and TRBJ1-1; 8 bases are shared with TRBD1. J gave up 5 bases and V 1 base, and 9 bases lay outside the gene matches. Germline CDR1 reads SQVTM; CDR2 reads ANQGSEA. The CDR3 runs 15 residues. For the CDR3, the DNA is TGCAGCGTTGAAGGTCCAGGGGGCATAGGAACTGAAGCTTTCTTT. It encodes CSVEGPGGIGTEAFF.

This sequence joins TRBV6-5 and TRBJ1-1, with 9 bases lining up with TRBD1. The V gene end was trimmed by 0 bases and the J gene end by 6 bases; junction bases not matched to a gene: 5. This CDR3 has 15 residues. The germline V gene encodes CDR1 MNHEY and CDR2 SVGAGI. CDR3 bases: TGTGCCAGCAGTTACTCGAGACAGGGGGGCTCTGAAGCTTTCTTT. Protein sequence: CASSYSRQGGSEAFF.

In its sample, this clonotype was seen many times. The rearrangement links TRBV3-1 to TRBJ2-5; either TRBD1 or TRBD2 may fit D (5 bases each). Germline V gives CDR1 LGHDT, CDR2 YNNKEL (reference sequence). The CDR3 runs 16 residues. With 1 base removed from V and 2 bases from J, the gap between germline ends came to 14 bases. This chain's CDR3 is CASSQVFGTYQETQYF. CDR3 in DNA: TGTGCCAGCAGCCAAGTTTTTGGGACCTATCAAGAGACCCAGTACTTC.

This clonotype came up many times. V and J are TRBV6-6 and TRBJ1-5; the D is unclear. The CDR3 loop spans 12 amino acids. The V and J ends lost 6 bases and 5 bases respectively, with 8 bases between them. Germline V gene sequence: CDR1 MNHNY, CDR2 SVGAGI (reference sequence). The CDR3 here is CASRQRDQPQHF. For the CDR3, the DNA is TGTGCCAGCAGGCAGAGGGATCAGCCCCAGCATTTT.

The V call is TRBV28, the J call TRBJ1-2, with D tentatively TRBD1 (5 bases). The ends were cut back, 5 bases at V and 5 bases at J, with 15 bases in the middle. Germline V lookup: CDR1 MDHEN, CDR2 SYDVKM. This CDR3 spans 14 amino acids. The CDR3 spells CASSRTSWGYGYTF. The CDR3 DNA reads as TGTGCCAGCAGTAGGACATCGTGGGGGTATGGCTACACCTTC.

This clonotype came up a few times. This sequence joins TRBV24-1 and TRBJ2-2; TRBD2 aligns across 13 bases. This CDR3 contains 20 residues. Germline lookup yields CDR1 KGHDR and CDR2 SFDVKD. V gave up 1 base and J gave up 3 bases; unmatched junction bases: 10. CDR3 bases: TGTGCCACCAGTGATTTACTCGGACTAGCGGGAGTCTTTCACACCGGGGAGCTGTTTTTT. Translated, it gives CATSDLLGLAGVFHTGELFF.